This entry lists 9 T cell receptor beta chains sequenced from one sample in a study of cytomegalovirus exposure and HLA in healthy donors. The table came from immunoSEQ multiplex PCR; TCRdb's copy has only in-frame clones and leaves some out. This table has 95,000 to 150,000 clones, 80% to 90% appearing once. Sample: PBMCs. The receptors derive from a woman aged 18-29 years in good health and CMV-seronegative.

The chain couples TRBV9 to TRBJ2-1; the D gene is possibly TRBD2 (5 bases). Germline CDR1 reads SGDLS; CDR2 reads YYNGEE. The germline V and J ends were trimmed by 0 bases and 10 bases, with 11 bases remaining between them. The CDR3 has 13 amino acids. The CDR3 DNA is TGTGCCAGCAGCGTAGGCACTTCGGGGGAGCAGTTCTTC. This sequence encodes CASSVGTSGEQFF.

This clone was recorded only once. The chain couples TRBV30 to TRBJ1-1; D gene uncertain. The CDR3 is 13 amino acids. Trimming removed 0 bases at V and 1 base at J, with 6 bases between. Germline CDR1 GTSNPN, CDR2 SVGIG (reference sequence). The CDR3 nucleotides are TGTGCCTGGAGTGTACACCAGAACACTGAAGCTTTCTTT. Protein product: CAWSVHQNTEAFF.

This clone was seen a handful of times. V gene TRBV6-5 combines with J gene TRBJ2-7; the D gene is possibly TRBD1 (6 bases). V was cut by 6 bases and J by 5 bases, with 14 bases left in between. Germline V gives CDR1 MNHEY, CDR2 SVGAGI. This CDR3 is 13 amino acids long. The CDR3 DNA reads as TGTGCCAGCAGCCGACAGGTCCCCCACGAGCAGTACTTC. Translating it yields CASSRQVPHEQYF.

This clone was detected only a few times. This chain connects TRBV29-1 to TRBJ1-2, with 9 nucleotides matching TRBD1. Germline lookup yields CDR1 SQVTM and CDR2 ANQGSEA. CDR3 length: 13 amino acids. J gave up 1 base and V 6 bases, and 3 bases lay outside the gene matches. This CDR3 reads CSVRQGGNYGYTF. CDR3 coding DNA: TGCAGCGTACGACAGGGGGGTAACTATGGCTACACCTTC.

The rearrangement joins TRBV6-6 to TRBJ2-2; 11 nucleotides agree with TRBD1. V trimming: 6 bases; J trimming: 3 bases; junction bases outside the gene matches: 6. The germline V gene has CDR1 MNHNY and CDR2 SVGAGI (reference sequence). This CDR3 has 16 amino acids. The CDR3: CASRPGTGGYTGELFF. The CDR3 bases are TGTGCCAGCAGACCCGGGACAGGGGGATACACCGGGGAGCTGTTTTTT.

The chain is built from TRBV29-1 and TRBJ2-7; 11 nucleotides align to TRBD2. CDR1 is SQVTM and CDR2 is ANQGSEA in the germline V gene. CDR3 length equals 16 residues. V shed 4 bases, J shed 2 bases, and the junction held 10 bases outside the gene matches. In DNA, the CDR3 is TGCAGCGTTGGACTAGCGGGGAGTGGCACGACCTACGAGCAGTACTTC. Translation: CSVGLAGSGTTYEQYF.

The chain employs TRBV6-6 and TRBJ2-7, with D tentatively TRBD2 (6 bases). V dropped 5 bases and J dropped 3 bases, with 14 bases sitting between them. This CDR3 contains 14 residues. Germline V gives CDR1 MNHNY, CDR2 SVGAGI (reference sequence). The CDR3: CASSTETSFYEQYF. CDR3 nucleotide sequence: TGTGCCAGCAGTACAGAGACTAGTTTCTACGAGCAGTACTTC.

CDR3 sequence: CASSIDWGGAPRQFF. CDR3 coding DNA: TGTGCCAGTAGTATAGATTGGGGGGGGGCCCCACGGCAGTTCTTC. The J gene is TRBJ2-1, the V gene TRBV19; D perhaps matches TRBD2 (7 bases). The CDR3 totals 15 residues. Germline V gene lookup returns CDR1 LNHDA and CDR2 SQIVND (reference sequence). Trimming removed 0 bases from V and 12 bases from J, with 18 bases in between.

V gene TRBV28 combines with J gene TRBJ2-5; possibly TRBD2 for D (7 bases). The length of the CDR3 is 15 residues. Trimming took off 5 bases at V and 3 bases at J, with 16 bases between the two ends. Germline V lookup: CDR1 MDHEN, CDR2 SYDVKM. CDR3 in DNA: TGTGCCAGCAGTACCCAAGGGGGGAGGGAAGAGACCCAGTACTTC. Translation gives CASSTQGGREETQYF.